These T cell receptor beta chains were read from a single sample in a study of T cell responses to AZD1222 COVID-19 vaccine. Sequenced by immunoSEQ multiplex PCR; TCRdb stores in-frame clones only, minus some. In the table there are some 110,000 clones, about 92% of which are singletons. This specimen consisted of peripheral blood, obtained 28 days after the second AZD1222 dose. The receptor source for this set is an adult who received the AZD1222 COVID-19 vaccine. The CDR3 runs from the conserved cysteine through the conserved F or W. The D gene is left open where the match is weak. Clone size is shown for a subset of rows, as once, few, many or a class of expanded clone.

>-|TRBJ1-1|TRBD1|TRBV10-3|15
TGTGCCATCAGTGAGCGACAGGGCGGGAACACTGAAGCTTTCTTT
CAISERQGGNTEAFF
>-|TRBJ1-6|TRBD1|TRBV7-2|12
TGTGCCAGCGGATCAGGGGGGTCACCCCTCCACTTT
CASGSGGSPLHF
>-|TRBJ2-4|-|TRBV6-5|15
TGTGCCAGCAGTAAGGAGGGCCGCACCGAAAACATTCAGTACTTC
CASSKEGRTENIQYF
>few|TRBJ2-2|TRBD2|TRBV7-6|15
TGTGCCAGCAGCTCCTGGACTAGCAGCACCGGGGAGCTGTTTTTT
CASSSWTSSTGELFF
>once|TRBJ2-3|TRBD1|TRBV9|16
TGTGCCAGCAGCGATGACAGGGGGCACGGCACAGATACGCAGTATTTT
CASSDDRGHGTDTQYF
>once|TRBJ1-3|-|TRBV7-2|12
TGTGCCAGCGCAATGGTGGGAAACACCATATATTTT
CASAMVGNTIYF
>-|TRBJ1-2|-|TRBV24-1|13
TGTGCCACCAACGCAGGTCGCGGGCATGGCTACACCTTC
CATNAGRGHGYTF
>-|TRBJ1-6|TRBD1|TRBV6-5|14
TGTGCCAGCAGTTCGGACAGGGATAATTCACCCCTCCACTTT
CASSSDRDNSPLHF
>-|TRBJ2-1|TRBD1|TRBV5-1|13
TGCGCCAGTTCCCGGGACAGGGGCGATGAGCAGTTCTTC
CASSRDRGDEQFF
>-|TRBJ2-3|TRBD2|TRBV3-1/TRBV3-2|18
TGTGCCAGCAGCCCCTGGACTAGCGGGGGTGCGAGCACAGATACGCAGTATTTT
CASSPWTSGGASTDTQYF
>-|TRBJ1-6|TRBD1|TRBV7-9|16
TGTGCCAGCAGCGCCCGAGAGGGGGCCGGGTTGTCACCCCTCCACTTT
CASSAREGAGLSPLHF
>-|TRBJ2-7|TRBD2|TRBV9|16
TGTGCCAGCAGCGTAGGATCGAGCGGGGGCTCCTACGAGCAGTACTTC
CASSVGSSGGSYEQYF
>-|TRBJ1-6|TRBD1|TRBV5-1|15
TGCGCCAGCAGCTTATCCGGACAGGGCAATTCACCCCTCCACTTT
CASSLSGQGNSPLHF
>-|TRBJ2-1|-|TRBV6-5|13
TGTGCCAGCAGCAGACAGGCCAGCAATGAGCAGTTCTTC
CASSRQASNEQFF
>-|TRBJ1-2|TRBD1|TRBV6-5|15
TGTGCCAGCAGTTTACAGGGACAGGGCTTATATGGCTACACCTTC
CASSLQGQGLYGYTF
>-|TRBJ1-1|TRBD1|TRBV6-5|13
TGTGCCAGCGGAAAAGACAGGGGCACTGAAGCTTTCTTT
CASGKDRGTEAFF
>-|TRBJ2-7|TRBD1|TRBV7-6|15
TGTGCCAGCAGCCCTGGACAGGACCCTCCCTACGAGCAGTACTTC
CASSPGQDPPYEQYF